This T cell receptor beta chain came from a study of Ad26.COV2.S vaccination and SARS-CoV-2 variants. Regarding the study as a whole: Vaccine and placebo recipients had comparable breadth of non-spike TCRs.

This CDR3 spans 11 amino acids. Germline V CDR1 and CDR2: SNHLY, FYNNEI. Trimming left V 3 bases short and J 15 bases short, with 12 bases between. The treatment was: about 20 received Ad26.COV2.S at low or high dose, single or two shots; roughly five received placebo; per-sample allocation not given. It was on day 63 after the first vaccine or placebo injection that samples were taken. Boston provided a donor who was an adult aged 18-55 years. Libraries were prepared by immunoSEQ multiplex PCR; TCRdb keeps only in-frame clonotypes and omits some of them. The data show about 480,000 clones, with 70% to 90% seen just once and roughly 13% held by the top ten. This clone was counted once. Its antigen is not known.

The sequenced sample was peripheral blood, obtained in a trial of Ad26.COV2.S vaccine versus placebo. J is TRBJ2-1 and V is TRBV2; TRBD2 is a possible D gene (5 bases). The clonotype was recovered from a person aged 18-60 years who received the Ad26.COV2.S COVID-19 vaccine or a placebo. The CDR3 DNA is TGTGCCAGCAGTGATGCCGGAGGCAGGTTCTTC. Translation gives CASSDAGGRFF. The whole variable domain, remainder taken from reference TRBV2 and TRBJ2-1, is EPEVTQTPSHQVTQMGQEVILRCVPISNHLYFYWYRQILGQKVEFLVSFYNNEISEKSEIFDDQFSVERPDGSNFTLKIRSTKLEDSAMYFCASSDAGGRFFGPGTRLTVL.